The entry below gives a single T cell receptor (beta chain) sequence along with its context. Its antigen is not identified. PCR amplification relied on 60 Vbeta primers (plus 13 Jbeta primers). Here immunoSEQ multiplex PCR was the method, and the copy in TCRdb shows in-frame clones only, minus some. The sample contains about 200,000 clones, roughly 80% of which appear only once. The data stem from a study of cytomegalovirus exposure and HLA in healthy donors. Study-wide context: The study placed 70% to 90% of its 398 genotyped donors in the Caucasian-associated ancestry cluster. Whole-study results and caveats: Researchers reported in a later analysis that a missense DCLRE1C variant was tied to TCR beta V- and J-gene trimming. In a later analysis, CMV-associated beta chains were mostly HLA-associated, it appeared. An assumption of roughly uniform sequencing depth across donors underlay the presence/absence analyses.

This CDR3 has 15 residues. The V gene's germline CDR1 is SGHRS and CDR2 YFSETQ. The V and J ends lost 0 bases and 7 bases, in that order; junction bases with no gene match: 9. The sequence came from a woman between 18 and 30 years old in good health and CMV-seronegative. The chain uses TRBV5-1 and TRBJ1-1, with 7 bases matching TRBD1. Sample: PBMCs. Written as DNA, the CDR3 is TGCGCCAGCAGCTTGGTACCGGGACAGACGCTTGAAGCTTTCTTT. This gives the protein CASSLVPGQTLEAFF.